Below, 2 T cell receptor beta chains from the same sample are listed, as sequenced in a study of blood T cell repertoires in COVID-19. The protocol was immunoSEQ multiplex PCR, while the TCRdb copy is restricted to in-frame clones and leaves out a portion. The sample holds 150,000 or so clones, 82% seen once. The sample comprised peripheral blood. These receptors came from a woman aged 35 to 49 with COVID-19, enrolled during active disease.

The sample holds one count of this clone. This CDR3 reads CASSPGTSGKFYEQYF. The CDR3 DNA reads TGCGCCAGCAGCCCCGGGACTAGCGGGAAATTCTACGAGCAGTACTTC. V is TRBV4-1 and J is TRBJ2-7, with 13 bases aligning to TRBD2. Germline assignment: CDR1 MGHRA and CDR2 YSYEKL. Trimming removed 4 bases from V and 3 bases from J; junction bases left unmatched: 6. CDR3 length: 16 amino acids.

The J gene is TRBJ2-1, the V gene TRBV5-4; 14 bases are shared with TRBD2. Germline lookup yields CDR1 SGHNT and CDR2 YYREEE (reference sequence). This CDR3 comprises 19 residues. Losses at the gene ends were 0 bases for V and 0 bases for J; bases not matched to a gene: 5. The CDR3 sequence: CASSLAGLAGGSSYNEQFF. The DNA for the CDR3 is TGTGCCAGCAGCTTGGCCGGACTAGCGGGGGGTAGCTCCTACAATGAGCAGTTCTTC.